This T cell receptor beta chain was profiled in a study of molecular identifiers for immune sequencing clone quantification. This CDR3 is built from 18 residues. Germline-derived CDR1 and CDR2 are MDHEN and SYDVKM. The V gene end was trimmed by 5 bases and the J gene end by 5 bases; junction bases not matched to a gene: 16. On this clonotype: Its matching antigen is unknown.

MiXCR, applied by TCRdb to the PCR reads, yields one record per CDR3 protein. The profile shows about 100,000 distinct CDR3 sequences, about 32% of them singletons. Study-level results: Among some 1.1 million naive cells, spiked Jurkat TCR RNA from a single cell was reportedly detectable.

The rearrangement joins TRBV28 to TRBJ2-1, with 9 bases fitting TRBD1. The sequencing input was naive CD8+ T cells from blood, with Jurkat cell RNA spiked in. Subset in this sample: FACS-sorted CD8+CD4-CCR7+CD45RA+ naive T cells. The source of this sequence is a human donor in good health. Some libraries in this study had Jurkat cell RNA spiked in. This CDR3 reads CASSRRGTGIHFHNEQFF. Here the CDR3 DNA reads TGTGCCAGCAGTCGTCGGGGGACAGGGATCCATTTCCACAATGAGCAGTTCTTC.